The clone carrying this T cell receptor beta chain was seen ten or more times. What it recognizes is unknown. Researchers made TCR beta libraries by using iRepertoire HTBI primers and running Arm-PCR on CDR3 regions. In TCRdb, the multiplex PCR reads were re-called with MiXCR into one record per CDR3 protein. The sample includes about 620,000 distinct CDR3 sequences, approximately 15% of them seen just once. Described time point: newly diagnosed GD, antithyroid drugs for less than 3 months. RNA from PBMCs was the source of the TCR library. Clinicians diagnosed Graves' disease using American Thyroid Association guidelines. The sample comes from a study of regulatory T cells in long-lasting Graves disease. General observations from the study: The persistent group shared about 2,500 public clonotypes, more than the approximately 890 shared by new patients.

V lost 0 bases and J 6 bases, leaving 9 bases between the germline ends. There are 14 residues in the CDR3. Germline values: CDR1 GTSNPN, CDR2 SVGIG (reference sequence). These data are also associated with another study on T cells in Graves' hyperthyroidism and ophthalmopathy.

The TCR comes from a young woman with Graves disease. The sequencing used peripheral blood mononuclear cells (PBMCs), collected at new diagnosis, from a patient treated with antithyroid drugs. The genes are TRBV30 and TRBJ1-6; D not certain. DNA for the CDR3: TGTGCCTGGAGTGTCGGATTTGGTAATTCACCCCTCCACTTT. Protein: CAWSVGFGNSPLHF.